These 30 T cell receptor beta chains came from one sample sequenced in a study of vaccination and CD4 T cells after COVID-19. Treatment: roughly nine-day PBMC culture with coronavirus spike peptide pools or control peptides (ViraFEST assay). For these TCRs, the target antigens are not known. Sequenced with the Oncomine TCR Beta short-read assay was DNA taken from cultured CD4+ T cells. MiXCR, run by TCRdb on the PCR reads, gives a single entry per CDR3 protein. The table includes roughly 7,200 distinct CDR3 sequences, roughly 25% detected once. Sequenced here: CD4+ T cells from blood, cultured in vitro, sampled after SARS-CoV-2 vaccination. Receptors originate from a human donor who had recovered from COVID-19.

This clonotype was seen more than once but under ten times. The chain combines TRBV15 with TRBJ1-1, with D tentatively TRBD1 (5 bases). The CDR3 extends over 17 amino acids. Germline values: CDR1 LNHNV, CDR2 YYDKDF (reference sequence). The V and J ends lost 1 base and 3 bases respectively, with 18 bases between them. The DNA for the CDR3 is TGTGCCACCAGCAGAGGGGGGGAGCAGGGTTGGGACACTGAAGCTTTCTTT. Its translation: CATSRGGEQGWDTEAFF.

DNA of the CDR3: TGTGCCAGCAGCTTAGCCGGCGTTAAGAACTATGGCTACACCTTC. This translates into CASSLAGVKNYGYTF. The chain has TRBV7-2 and TRBJ1-2; D remains unclear. The germline V gene has CDR1 SGHTA and CDR2 FQGNSA. The CDR3 is made up of 15 amino acids. Between the trimmed V and J ends, which lost 0 bases and 2 bases, there was a span of 10 bases.

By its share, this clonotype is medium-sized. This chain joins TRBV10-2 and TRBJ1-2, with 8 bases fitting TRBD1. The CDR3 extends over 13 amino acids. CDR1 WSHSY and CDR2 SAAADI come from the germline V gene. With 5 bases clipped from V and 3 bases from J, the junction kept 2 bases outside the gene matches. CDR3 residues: CASSNRGDYGYTF. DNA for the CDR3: TGCGCCAGCAGTAACAGGGGGGACTATGGCTACACCTTC.

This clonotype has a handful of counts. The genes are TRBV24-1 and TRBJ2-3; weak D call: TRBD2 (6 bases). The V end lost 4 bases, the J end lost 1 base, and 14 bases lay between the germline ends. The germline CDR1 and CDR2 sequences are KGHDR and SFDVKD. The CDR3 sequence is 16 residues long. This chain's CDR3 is CATSDSTSRGTDTQYF. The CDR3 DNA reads TGTGCCACCAGTGACTCAACTAGCAGGGGCACAGATACGCAGTATTTT.

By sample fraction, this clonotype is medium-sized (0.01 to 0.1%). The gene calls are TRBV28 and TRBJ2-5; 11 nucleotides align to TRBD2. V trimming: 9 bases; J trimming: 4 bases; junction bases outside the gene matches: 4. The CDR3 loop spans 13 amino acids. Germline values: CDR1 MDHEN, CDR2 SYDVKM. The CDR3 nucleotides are TGTGCCAGTAGCGGGGGGGCCCCAGAGACCCAGTACTTC. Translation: CASSGGAPETQYF.

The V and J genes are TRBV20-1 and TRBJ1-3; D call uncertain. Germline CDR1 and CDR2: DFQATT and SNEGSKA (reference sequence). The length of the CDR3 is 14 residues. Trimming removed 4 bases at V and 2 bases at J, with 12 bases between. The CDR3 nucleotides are TGCAGTGCTACACCCCAGCAGGCTGGAAACACCATATATTTT. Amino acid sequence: CSATPQQAGNTIYF.

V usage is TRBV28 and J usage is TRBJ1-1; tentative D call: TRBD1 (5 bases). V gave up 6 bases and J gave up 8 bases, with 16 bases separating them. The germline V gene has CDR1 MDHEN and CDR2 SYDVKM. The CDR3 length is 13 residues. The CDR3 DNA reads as TGTGCCAGCAGGGTGGAGCGGGACCAAGAAGCTTTCTTT. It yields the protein CASRVERDQEAFF.

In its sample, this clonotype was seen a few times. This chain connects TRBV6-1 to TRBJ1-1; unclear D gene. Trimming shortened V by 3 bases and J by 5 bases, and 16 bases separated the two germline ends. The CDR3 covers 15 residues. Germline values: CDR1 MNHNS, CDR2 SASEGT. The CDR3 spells CASSDWGSPNTEAFF. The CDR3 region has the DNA TGTGCCAGCAGTGATTGGGGTAGTCCGAATACTGAAGCTTTCTTT.

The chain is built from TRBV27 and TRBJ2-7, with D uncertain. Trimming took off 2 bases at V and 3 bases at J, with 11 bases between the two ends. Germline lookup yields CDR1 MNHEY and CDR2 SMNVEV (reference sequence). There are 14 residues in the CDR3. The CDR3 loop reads CASSLQGNHYEQYF. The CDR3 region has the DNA TGTGCCAGCAGTTTACAAGGGAATCACTACGAGCAGTACTTC.

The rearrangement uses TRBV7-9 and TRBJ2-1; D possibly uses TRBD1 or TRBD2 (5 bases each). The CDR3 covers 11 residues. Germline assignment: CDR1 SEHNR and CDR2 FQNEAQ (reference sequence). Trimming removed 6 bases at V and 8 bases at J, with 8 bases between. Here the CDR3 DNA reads TGTGCCAGCAGGGGGGTGGATGAGCAGTTCTTC. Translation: CASRGVDEQFF.

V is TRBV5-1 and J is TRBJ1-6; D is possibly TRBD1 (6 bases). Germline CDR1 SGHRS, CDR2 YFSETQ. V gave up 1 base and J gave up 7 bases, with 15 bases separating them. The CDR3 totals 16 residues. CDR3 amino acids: CASSLRVQGTNSPLHF. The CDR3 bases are TGCGCCAGCAGCTTGAGGGTACAGGGAACGAATTCACCCCTCCACTTT.

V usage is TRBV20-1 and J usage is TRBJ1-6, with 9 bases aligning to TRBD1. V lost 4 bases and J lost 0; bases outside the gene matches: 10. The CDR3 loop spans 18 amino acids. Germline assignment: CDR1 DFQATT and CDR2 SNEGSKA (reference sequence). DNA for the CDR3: TGCAGTGCTACTCTCACAGGGGGCGGCAGCTCCTATAATTCACCCCTCCACTTT. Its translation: CSATLTGGGSSYNSPLHF.

This CDR3 is CATSRDRGPGTSGYTF. CDR3 nucleotides: TGTGCCACCAGCAGAGACAGGGGGCCAGGGACTAGTGGCTACACCTTC. The chain combines TRBV15 with TRBJ1-2; TRBD1 aligns across 8 bases. This CDR3 has 16 residues. Germline V gene data show CDR1 as LNHNV and CDR2 as YYDKDF (reference sequence). J gave up 7 bases and V 0 bases, and 10 bases lay outside the gene matches.

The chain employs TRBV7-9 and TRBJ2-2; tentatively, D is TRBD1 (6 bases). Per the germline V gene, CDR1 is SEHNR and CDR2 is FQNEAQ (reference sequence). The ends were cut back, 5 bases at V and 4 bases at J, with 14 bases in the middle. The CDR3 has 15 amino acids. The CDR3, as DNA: TGTGCCAGCAGCATTTACAGGGTTGGCACCGGGGAGCTGTTTTTT. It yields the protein CASSIYRVGTGELFF.

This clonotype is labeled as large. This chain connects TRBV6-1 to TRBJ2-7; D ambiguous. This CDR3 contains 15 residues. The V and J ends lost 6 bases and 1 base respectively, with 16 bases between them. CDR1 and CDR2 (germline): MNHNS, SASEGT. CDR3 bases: TGTGCCAGCAGGCCCCACATATTAGGTTCCTACGAGCAGTACTTC. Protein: CASRPHILGSYEQYF.

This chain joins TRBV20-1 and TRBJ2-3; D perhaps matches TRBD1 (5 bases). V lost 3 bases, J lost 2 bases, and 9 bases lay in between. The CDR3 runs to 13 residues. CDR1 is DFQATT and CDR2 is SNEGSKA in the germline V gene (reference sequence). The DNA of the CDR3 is TGCAGTGCTAGTTGGGGCCTCACAGATACGCAGTATTTT. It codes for CSASWGLTDTQYF.

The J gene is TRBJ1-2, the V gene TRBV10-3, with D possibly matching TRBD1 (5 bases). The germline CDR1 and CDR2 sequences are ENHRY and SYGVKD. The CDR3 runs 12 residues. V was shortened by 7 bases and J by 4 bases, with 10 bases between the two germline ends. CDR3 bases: TGTGCCATCACCCGGGACGGCTATGGCTACACCTTC. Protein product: CAITRDGYGYTF.

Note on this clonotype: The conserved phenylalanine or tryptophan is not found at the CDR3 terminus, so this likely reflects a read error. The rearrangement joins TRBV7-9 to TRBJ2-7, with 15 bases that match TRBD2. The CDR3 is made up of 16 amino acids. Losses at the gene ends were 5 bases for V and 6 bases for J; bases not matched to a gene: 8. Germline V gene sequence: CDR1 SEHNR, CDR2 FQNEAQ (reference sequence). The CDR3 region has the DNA TGTGCCAGCAGCCCCCGCGGACTAGCGGGAGGGAGCGAGCAGTACATC. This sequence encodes CASSPRGLAGGSEQYI.

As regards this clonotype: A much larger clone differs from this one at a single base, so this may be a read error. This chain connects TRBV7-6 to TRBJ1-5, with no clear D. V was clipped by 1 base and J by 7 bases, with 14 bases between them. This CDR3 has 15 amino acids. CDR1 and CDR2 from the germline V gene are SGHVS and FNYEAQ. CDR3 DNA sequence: TGTGCCAGCAGCTTAGGGGCCGGGGATCCCCAGCCCCAGCATTTT. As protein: CASSLGAGDPQPQHF.

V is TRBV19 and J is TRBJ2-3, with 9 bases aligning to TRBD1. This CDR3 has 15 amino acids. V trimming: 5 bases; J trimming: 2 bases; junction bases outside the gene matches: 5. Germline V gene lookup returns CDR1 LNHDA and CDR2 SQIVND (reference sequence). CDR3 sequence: CASSWTGDPTDTQYF. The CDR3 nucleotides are TGTGCCAGTAGTTGGACAGGGGACCCCACAGATACGCAGTATTTT.

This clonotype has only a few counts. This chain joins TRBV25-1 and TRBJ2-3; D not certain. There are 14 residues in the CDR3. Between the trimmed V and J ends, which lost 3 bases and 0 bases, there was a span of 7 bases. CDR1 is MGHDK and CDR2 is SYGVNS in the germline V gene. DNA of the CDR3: TGTGCCAGCAGTGAGGTCCGGAGCACAGATACGCAGTATTTT. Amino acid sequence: CASSEVRSTDTQYF. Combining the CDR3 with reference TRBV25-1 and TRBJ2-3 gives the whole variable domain EADIYQTPRYLVIGTGKKITLECSQTMGHDKMYWYQQDPGMELHLIHYSYGVNSTEKGDLSSESTVSRIRTEHFPLTLESARPSHTSQYLCASSEVRSTDTQYFGPGTRLTVL.

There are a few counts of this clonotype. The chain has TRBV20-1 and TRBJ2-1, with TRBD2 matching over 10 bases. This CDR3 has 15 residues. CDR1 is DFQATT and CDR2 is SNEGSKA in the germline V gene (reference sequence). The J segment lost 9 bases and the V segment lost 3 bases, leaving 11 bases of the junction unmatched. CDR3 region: CSARDSSGSGIEQFF. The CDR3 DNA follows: TGCAGTGCTAGGGACTCTAGCGGGAGTGGCATTGAGCAGTTCTTC.

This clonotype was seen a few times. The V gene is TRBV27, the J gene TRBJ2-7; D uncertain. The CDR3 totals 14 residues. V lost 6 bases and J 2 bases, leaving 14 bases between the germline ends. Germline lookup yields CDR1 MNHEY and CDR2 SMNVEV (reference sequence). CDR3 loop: CASRQMRRPYEQYF. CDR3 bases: TGTGCCAGCAGGCAAATGCGGAGACCCTACGAGCAGTACTTC.

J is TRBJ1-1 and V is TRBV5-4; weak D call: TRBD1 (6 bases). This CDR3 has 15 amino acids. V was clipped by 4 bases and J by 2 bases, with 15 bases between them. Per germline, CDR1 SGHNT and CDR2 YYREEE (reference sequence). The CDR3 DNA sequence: TGTGCCAGCAGCCCAGGACAGTGGGGCAACACTGAAGCTTTCTTT. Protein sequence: CASSPGQWGNTEAFF.

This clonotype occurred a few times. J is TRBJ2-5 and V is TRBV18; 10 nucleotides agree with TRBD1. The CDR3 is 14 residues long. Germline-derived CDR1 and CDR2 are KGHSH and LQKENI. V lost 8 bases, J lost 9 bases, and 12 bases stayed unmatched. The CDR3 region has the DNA TGTGCCAGCGTACCGACAGGGGGCCCAGGGTCCCAGTACTTC. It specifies CASVPTGGPGSQYF.

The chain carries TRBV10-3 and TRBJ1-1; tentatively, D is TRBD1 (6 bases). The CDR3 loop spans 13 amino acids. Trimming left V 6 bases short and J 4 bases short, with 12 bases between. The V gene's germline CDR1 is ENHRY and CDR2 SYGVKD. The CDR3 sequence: CAIRQGSRTEAFF. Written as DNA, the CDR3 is TGTGCCATCAGACAGGGTTCGCGCACTGAAGCTTTCTTT.

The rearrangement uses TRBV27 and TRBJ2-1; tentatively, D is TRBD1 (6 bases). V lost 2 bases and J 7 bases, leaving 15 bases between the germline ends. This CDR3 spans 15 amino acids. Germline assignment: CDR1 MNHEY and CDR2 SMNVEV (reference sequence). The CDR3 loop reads CASSLGGQWGNEQFF. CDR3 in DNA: TGTGCCAGCAGTTTAGGCGGACAGTGGGGGAATGAGCAGTTCTTC.

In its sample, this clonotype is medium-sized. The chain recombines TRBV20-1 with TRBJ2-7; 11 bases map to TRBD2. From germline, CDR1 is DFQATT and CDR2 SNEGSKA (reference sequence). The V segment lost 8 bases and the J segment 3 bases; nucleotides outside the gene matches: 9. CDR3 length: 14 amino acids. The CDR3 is CSSTPTSGSYEQYF. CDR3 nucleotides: TGCAGTTCGACCCCCACTAGCGGGAGCTACGAGCAGTACTTC.

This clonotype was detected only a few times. The CDR3 loop reads CSAREGKLRGRRISYEQYF. CDR3 DNA: TGCAGTGCTAGAGAGGGGAAACTGAGGGGCCGAAGGATCTCCTACGAGCAGTACTTC. The chain combines TRBV20-1 with TRBJ2-7; the D call may be TRBD1 or TRBD2 (5 bases each). The germline CDR1 and CDR2 sequences are DFQATT and SNEGSKA (reference sequence). The CDR3 length is 19 residues. Trimming took off 0 bases at V and 0 bases at J, with 24 bases between the two ends.

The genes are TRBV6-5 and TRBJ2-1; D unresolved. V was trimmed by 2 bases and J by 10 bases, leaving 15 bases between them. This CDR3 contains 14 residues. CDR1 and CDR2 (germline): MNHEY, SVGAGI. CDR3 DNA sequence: TGTGCCAGCAGTTACGGTCGAGAAATGAGCGAGCAGTTCTTC. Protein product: CASSYGREMSEQFF.